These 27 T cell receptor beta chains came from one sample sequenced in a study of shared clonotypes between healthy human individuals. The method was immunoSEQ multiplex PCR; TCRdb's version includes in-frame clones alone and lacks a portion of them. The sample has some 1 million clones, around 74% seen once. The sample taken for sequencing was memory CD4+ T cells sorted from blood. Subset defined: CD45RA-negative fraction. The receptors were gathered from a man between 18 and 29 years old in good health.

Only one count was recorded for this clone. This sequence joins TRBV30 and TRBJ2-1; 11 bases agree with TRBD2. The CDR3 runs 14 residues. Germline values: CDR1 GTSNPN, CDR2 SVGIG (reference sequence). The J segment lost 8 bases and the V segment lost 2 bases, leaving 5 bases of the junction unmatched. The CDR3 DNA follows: TGTGCCTGGAGTTTAGCGGGGGGGCCGGATGAGCAGTTCTTC. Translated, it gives CAWSLAGGPDEQFF.

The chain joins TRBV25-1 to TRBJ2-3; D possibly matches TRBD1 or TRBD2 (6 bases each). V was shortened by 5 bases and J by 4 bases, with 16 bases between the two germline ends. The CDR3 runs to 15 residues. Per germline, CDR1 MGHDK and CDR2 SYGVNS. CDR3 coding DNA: TGTGCCAGCAGTAGGCCGGGGGCTTTGGCAGATACGCAGTATTTT. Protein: CASSRPGALADTQYF.

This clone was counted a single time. The CDR3 DNA sequence: TGTGCCAGCAGCTCCCTCCGGGGCAGATTCTATGGCTACACCTTC. This encodes CASSSLRGRFYGYTF. The chain is built from TRBV11-2 and TRBJ1-2; D perhaps matches TRBD1 (5 bases). V shed 4 bases and J shed 4 bases, with 16 bases lying between them. Germline V gene sequence: CDR1 SGHAT, CDR2 FQNNGV. The CDR3 has 15 residues.

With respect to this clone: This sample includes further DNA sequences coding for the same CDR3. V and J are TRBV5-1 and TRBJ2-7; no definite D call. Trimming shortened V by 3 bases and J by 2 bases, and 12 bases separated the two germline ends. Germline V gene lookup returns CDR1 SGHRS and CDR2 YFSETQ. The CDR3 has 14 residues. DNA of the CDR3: TGCGCCAGCAGCTCAGGCGGACGACCCTACGAGCAGTACTTC. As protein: CASSSGGRPYEQYF.

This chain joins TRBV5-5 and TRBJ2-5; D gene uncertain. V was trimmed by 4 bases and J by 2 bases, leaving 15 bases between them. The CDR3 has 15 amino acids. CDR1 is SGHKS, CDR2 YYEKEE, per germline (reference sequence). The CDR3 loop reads CASSRSPLGQETQYF. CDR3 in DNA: TGTGCCAGCAGCCGAAGTCCCCTTGGGCAAGAGACCCAGTACTTC. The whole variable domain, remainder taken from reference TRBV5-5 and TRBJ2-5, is DAGVTQSPTHLIKTRGQQVTLRCSPISGHKSVSWYQQVLGQGPQFIFQYYEKEERGRGNFPDRFSARQFPNYSSELNVNALLLGDSALYLCASSRSPLGQETQYFGPGTRLLVL.

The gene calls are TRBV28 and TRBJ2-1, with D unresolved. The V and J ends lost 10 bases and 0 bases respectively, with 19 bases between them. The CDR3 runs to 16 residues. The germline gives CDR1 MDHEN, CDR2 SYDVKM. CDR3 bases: TGTGCCACTAAGGGTAGTACACAACGCTCCTACAATGAGCAGTTCTTC. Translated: CATKGSTQRSYNEQFF.

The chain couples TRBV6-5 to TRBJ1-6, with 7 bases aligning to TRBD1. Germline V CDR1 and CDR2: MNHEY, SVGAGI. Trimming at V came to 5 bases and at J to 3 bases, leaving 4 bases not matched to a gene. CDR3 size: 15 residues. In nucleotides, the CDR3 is TGTGCCAGCAGTGGGGGACAGTACTATAATTCACCCCTCCACTTT. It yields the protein CASSGGQYYNSPLHF.

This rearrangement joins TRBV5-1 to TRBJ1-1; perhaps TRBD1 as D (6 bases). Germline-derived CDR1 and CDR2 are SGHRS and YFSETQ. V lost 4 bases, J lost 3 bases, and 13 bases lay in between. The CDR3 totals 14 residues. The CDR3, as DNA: TGCGCCAGCAGCAAGGGTGGACAGCACACTGAAGCTTTCTTT. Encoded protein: CASSKGGQHTEAFF. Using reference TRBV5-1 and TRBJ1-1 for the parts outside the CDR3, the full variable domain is KAGVTQTPRYLIKTRGQQVTLSCSPISGHRSVSWYQQTPGQGLQFLFEYFSETQRNKGNFPGRFSGRQFSNSRSEMNVSTLELGDSALYLCASSKGGQHTEAFFGQGTRLTVV.

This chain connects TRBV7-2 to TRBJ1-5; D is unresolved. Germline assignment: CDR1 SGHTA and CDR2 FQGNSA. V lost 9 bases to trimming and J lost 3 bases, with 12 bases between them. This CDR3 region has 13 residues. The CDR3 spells CASAIGLNQPQHF. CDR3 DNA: TGTGCCAGTGCGATCGGGCTCAATCAGCCCCAGCATTTT.

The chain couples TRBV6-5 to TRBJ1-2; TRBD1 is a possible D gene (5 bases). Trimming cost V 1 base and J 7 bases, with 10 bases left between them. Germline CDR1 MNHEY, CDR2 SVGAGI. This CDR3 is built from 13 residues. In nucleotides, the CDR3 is TGTGCCAGCAGTTACTTCGAGGGGAGTGGCTACACCTTC. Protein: CASSYFEGSGYTF.

For the CDR3, the DNA is TGTGCCAGCAGCCCCGGCAGGGGGCCTATCACCGGGGAGCTGTTTTTT. Amino acids: CASSPGRGPITGELFF. The genes are TRBV7-3 and TRBJ2-2; 8 nucleotides agree with TRBD1. Looked up from germline, CDR1 is SGHTA and CDR2 is FQGTGA. The CDR3 totals 16 residues. With 5 bases clipped from V and 4 bases from J, the junction kept 9 bases outside the gene matches.

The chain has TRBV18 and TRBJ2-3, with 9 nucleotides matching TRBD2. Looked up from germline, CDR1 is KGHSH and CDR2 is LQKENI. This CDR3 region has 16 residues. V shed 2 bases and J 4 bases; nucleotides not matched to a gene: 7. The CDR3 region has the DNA TGTGCCAGCTCACCAATAGTTCTAGCGGGATCAGATACGCAGTATTTT. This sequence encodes CASSPIVLAGSDTQYF.

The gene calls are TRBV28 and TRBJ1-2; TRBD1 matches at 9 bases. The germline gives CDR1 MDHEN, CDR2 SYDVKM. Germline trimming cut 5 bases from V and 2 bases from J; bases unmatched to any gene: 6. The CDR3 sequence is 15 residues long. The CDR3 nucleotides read TGTGCCAGCAGTATAGCCGGGACAGGGAACTATGGCTACACCTTC. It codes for CASSIAGTGNYGYTF.

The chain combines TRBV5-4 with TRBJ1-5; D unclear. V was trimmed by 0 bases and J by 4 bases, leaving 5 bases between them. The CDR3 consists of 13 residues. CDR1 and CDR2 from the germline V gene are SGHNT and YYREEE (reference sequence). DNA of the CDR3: TGTGCCAGCAGCTTGGACTTAAATCAGCCCCAGCATTTT. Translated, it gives CASSLDLNQPQHF.

The CDR3 is CSVEYRASNGYTF. CDR3 DNA: TGCAGCGTTGAATACAGGGCTTCAAACGGCTACACCTTC. The gene calls are TRBV29-1 and TRBJ1-2; a possible D gene is TRBD1 (6 bases). CDR3 length: 13 residues. Germline V gene sequence: CDR1 SQVTM, CDR2 ANQGSEA. V lost 2 bases to trimming and J lost 8 bases, with 15 bases between them. The full variable domain, rest sourced from reference TRBV29-1 and TRBJ1-2, is SAVISQKPSRDICQRGTSLTIQCQVDSQVTMMFWYRQQPGQSLTLIATANQGSEATYESGFVIDKFPISRPNLTFSTLTVSNMSPEDSSIYLCSVEYRASNGYTFGSGTRLTVV.

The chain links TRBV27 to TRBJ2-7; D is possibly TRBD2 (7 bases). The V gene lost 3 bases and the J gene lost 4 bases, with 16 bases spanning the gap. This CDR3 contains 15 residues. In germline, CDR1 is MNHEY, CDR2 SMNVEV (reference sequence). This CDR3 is CASSFLQGGHYEQYF. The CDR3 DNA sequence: TGTGCCAGCAGTTTCTTACAGGGAGGGCATTACGAGCAGTACTTC.

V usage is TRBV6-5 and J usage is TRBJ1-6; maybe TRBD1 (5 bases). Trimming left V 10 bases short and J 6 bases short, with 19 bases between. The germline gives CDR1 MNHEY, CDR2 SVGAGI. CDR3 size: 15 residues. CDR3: CATKDFRGANSPLHF. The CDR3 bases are TGTGCCACCAAAGACTTTAGGGGCGCTAATTCACCCCTCCACTTT.

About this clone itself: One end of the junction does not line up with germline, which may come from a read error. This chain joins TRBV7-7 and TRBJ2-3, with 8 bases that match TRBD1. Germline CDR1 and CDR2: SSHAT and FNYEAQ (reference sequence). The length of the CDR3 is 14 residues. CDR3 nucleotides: TGTGCTAGCAGCTCTGGACAGGGTACAGATACGCAGTATTTT. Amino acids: CASSSGQGTDTQYF.

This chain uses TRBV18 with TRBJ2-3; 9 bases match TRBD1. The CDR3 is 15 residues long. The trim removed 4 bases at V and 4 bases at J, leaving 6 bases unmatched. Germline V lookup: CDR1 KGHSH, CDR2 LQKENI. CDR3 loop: CASSLRQGDADTQYF. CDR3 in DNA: TGTGCCAGCTCACTACGACAGGGGGACGCAGATACGCAGTATTTT.

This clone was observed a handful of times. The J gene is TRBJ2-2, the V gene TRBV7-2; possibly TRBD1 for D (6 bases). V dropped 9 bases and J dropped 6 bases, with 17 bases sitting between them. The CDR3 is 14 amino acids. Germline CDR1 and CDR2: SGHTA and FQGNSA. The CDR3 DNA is TGTGCCAGTAGGCAAGGGGGTTCCGCCGGGGAGCTGTTTTTT. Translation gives CASRQGGSAGELFF.

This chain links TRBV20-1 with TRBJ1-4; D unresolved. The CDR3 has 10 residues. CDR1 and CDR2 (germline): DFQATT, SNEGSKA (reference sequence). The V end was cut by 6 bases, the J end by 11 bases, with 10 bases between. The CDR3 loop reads CSAPLQKLFF. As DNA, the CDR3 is TGCAGTGCGCCCCTACAGAAACTGTTTTTT.

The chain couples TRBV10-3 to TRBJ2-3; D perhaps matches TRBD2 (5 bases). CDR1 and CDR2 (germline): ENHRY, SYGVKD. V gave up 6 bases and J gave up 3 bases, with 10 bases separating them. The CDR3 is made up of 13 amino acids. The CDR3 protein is CAISLGETDTQYF. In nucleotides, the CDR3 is TGTGCCATCAGCCTCGGGGAGACAGATACGCAGTATTTT.

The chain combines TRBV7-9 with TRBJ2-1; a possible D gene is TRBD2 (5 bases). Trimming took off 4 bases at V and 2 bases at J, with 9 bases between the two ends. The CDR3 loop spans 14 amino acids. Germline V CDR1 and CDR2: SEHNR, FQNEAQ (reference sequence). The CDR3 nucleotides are TGTGCCAGCAGCTCTCGGGGAACCTACAATGAGCAGTTCTTC. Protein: CASSSRGTYNEQFF.

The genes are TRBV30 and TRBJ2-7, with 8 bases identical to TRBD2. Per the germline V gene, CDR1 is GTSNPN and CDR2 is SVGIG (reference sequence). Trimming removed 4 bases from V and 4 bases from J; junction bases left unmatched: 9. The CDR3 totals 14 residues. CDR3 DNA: TGTGCCTGGAAGGCCAGCGGGGGAGTATACGAGCAGTACTTC. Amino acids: CAWKASGGVYEQYF. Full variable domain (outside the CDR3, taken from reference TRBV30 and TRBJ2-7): SQTIHQWPATLVQPVGSPLSLECTVEGTSNPNLYWYRQAAGRGLQLLFYSVGIGQISSEVPQNLSASRPQDRQFILSSKKLLLSDSGFYLCAWKASGGVYEQYFGPGTRLTVT.

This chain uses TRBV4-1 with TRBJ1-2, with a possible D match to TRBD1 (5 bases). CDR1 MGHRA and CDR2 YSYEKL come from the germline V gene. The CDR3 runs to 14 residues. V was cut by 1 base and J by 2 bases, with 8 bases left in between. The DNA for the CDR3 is TGCGCCAGCAGCCAAGGGGACCACAACTATGGCTACACCTTC. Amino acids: CASSQGDHNYGYTF.

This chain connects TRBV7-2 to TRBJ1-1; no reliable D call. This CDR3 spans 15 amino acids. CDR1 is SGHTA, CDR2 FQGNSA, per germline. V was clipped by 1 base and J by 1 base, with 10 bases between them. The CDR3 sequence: CASSLDPVRNTEAFF. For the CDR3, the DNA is TGTGCCAGCAGCTTAGATCCCGTTAGGAACACTGAAGCTTTCTTT.

The CDR3 coding sequence is TGCGCCAGCAGCTACCGACAGGTCCTAGGGGGAGAGACCCAGTACTTC. As protein: CASSYRQVLGGETQYF. This chain links TRBV4-1 with TRBJ2-5; D is possibly TRBD1 (6 bases). V was clipped by 5 bases and J by 4 bases, with 20 bases between them. There are 16 residues in the CDR3. Germline V gene lookup returns CDR1 MGHRA and CDR2 YSYEKL.